This T cell receptor (beta chain) comes out of a study of cytomegalovirus exposure and HLA in healthy donors. Only one count was recorded for this clone. The length of the CDR3 is 13 residues. Germline CDR1 reads GTSNPN; CDR2 reads SVGIG (reference sequence). V was cut by 5 bases and J by 0 bases, with 8 bases left in between. Clones were sequenced by immunoSEQ multiplex PCR, and TCRdb holds only the in-frame ones, with some missing. The repertoire includes roughly 120,000 clones, about 94% of them detected once, and over 1% sits in the top ten. The rearrangement uses TRBV30 and TRBJ1-5; D not resolved. The TCR sequence derives from a woman aged 18 to 35 in good health and CMV-seronegative. The sample was PBMCs. The CDR3 coding sequence is TGTGCCTGGCGAGGAGATAGCAATCAGCCCCAGCATTTT. It encodes CAWRGDSNQPQHF.